This T cell receptor (beta chain) is drawn from a study of response to subunit inactivated influenza vaccine. Study-wide points: The study's authors posited that every seasonal influenza vaccination enlists few new T cells.

The junction had 13 bases not matched to a gene; V was cut back by 6 bases and J by 0 bases. The CDR3 consists of 20 residues. CDR1 is MNHEY and CDR2 is SVGEGT in the germline V gene. This clonotype was counted only a few times. What it binds is unknown. TCRdb analysed the RT-PCR reads with MiXCR anew, one entry per CDR3 protein. The sample holds about 650,000 distinct CDR3 sequences, 15% to 17% seen once. V gene TRBV6-2 or TRBV6-3 combines with J gene TRBJ2-3; TRBD2 matches at 15 bases. The sequence was collected from a man aged 45-60 years who received an inactivated influenza vaccine. The sample in question was PBMCs from blood, obtained less than 13 days after vaccination. The CDR3 here is CASRTTGLAGGPPSTDTQYF. The CDR3 DNA follows: TGTGCCAGCAGAACAACGGGACTAGCGGGAGGCCCCCCTAGCACAGATACGCAGTATTTT.